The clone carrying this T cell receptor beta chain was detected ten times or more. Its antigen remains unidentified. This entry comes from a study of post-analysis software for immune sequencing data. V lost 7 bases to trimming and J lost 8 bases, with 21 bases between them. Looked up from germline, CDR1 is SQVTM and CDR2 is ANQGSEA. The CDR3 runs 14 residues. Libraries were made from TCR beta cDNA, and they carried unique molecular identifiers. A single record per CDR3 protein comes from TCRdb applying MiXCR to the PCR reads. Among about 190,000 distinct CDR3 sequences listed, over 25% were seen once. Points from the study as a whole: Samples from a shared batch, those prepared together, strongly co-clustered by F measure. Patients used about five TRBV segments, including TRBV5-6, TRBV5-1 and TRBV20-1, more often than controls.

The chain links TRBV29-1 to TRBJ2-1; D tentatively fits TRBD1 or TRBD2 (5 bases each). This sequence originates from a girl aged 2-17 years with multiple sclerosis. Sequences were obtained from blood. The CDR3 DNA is TGCAGCGAGGGACCTAGTGACCATCGGGATGAGCAGTTCTTC. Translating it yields CSEGPSDHRDEQFF.